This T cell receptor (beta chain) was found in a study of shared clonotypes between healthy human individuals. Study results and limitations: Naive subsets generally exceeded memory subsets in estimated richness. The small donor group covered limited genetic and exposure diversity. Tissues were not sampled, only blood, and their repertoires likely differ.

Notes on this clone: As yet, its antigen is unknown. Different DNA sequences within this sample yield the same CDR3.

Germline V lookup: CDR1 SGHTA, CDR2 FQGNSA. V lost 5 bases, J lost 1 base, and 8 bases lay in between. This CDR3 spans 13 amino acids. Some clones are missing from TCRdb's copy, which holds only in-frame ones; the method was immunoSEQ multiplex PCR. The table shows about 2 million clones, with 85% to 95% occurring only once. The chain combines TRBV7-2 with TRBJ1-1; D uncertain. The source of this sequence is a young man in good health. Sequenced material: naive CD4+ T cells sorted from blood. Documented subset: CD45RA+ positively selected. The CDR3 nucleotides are TGTGCCAGCAGCCTGAGGGCGAACACTGAAGCTTTCTTT. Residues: CASSLRANTEAFF. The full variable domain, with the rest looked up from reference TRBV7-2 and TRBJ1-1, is GAGVSQSPSNKVTEKGKDVELRCDPISGHTALYWYRQSLGQGLEFLIYFQGNSAPDKSGLPSDRFSAERTGGSVSTLTIQRTQQEDSAVYLCASSLRANTEAFFGQGTRLTVV.